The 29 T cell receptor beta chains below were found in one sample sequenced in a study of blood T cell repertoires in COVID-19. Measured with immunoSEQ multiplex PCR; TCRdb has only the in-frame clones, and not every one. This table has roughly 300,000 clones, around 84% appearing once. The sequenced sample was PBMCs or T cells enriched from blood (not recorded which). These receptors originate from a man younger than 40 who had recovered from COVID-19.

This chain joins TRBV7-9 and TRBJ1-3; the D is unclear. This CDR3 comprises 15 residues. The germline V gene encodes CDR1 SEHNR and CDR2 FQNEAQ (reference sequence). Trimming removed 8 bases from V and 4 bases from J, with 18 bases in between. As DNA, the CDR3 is TGTGCCAGCTACTCCCCCACGGTTTCGGGAAACACCATATATTTT. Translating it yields CASYSPTVSGNTIYF.

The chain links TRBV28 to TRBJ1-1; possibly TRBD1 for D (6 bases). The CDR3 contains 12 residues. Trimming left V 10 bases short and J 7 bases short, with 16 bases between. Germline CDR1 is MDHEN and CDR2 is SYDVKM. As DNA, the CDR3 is TGTGCCATACAGGGAGTGGGGATTGAAGCTTTCTTT. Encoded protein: CAIQGVGIEAFF.

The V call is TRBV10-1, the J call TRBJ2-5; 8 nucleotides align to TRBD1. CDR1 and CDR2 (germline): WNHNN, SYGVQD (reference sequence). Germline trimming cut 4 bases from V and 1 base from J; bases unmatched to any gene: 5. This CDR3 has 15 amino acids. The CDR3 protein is CASSGRGRRQETQYF. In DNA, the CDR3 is TGCGCCAGCAGTGGCAGGGGGCGGCGCCAAGAGACCCAGTACTTC.

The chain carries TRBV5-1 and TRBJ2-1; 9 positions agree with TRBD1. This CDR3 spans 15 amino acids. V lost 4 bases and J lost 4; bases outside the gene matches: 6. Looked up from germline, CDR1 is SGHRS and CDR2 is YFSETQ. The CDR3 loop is CASSPGTGLYNEQFF. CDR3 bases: TGCGCCAGCAGCCCCGGGACAGGGCTGTACAATGAGCAGTTCTTC.

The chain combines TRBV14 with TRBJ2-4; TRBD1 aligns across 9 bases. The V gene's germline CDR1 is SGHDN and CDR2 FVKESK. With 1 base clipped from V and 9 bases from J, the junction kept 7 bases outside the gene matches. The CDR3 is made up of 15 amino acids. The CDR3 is CASSQVQGAKRIQYF. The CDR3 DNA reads TGTGCCAGCAGCCAAGTACAGGGGGCGAAGCGCATTCAGTACTTC.

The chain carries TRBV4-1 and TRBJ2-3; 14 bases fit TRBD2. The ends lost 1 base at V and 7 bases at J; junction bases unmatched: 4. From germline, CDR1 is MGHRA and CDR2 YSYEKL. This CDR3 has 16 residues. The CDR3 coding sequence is TGCGCCAGCAGCCAAGGACTAGCGGGGGGGAGTTATACGCAGTATTTT. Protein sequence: CASSQGLAGGSYTQYF.

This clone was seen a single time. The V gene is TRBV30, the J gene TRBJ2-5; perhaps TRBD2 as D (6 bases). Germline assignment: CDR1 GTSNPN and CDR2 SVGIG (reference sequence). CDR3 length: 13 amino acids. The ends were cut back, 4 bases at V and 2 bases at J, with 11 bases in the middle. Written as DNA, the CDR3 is TGTGCCTGGAACGGGCGGGAACAAGAGACCCAGTACTTC. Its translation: CAWNGREQETQYF. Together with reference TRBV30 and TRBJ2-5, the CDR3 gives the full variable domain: SQTIHQWPATLVQPVGSPLSLECTVEGTSNPNLYWYRQAAGRGLQLLFYSVGIGQISSEVPQNLSASRPQDRQFILSSKKLLLSDSGFYLCAWNGREQETQYFGPGTRLLVL.

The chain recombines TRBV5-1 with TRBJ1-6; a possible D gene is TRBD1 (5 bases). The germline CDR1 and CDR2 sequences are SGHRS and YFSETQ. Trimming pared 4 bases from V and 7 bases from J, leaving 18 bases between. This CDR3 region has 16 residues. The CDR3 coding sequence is TGCGCCAGCAGCCCTACGCGGGGGATCGTGAATTCACCCCTCCACTTT. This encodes CASSPTRGIVNSPLHF.

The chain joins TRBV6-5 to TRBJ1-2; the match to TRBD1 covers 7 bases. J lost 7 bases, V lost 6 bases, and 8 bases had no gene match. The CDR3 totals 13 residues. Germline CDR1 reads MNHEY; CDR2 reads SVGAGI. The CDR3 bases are TGTGCCAGCAGCACGGGGTACAGGGGTGGCTACACCTTC. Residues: CASSTGYRGGYTF.

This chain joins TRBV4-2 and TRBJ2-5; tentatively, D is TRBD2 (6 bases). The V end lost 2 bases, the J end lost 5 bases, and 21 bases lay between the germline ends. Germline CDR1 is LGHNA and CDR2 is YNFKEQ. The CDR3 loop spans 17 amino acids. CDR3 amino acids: CASSQKAGLDGSETQYF. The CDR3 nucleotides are TGTGCCAGCAGCCAAAAGGCTGGGCTAGACGGGAGTGAGACCCAGTACTTC.

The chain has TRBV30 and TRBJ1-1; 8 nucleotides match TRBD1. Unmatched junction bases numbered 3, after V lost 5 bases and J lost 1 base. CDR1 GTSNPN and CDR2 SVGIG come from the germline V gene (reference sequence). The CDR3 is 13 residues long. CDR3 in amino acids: CAWGQGPNTEAFF. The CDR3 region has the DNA TGTGCCTGGGGACAGGGCCCGAACACTGAAGCTTTCTTT.

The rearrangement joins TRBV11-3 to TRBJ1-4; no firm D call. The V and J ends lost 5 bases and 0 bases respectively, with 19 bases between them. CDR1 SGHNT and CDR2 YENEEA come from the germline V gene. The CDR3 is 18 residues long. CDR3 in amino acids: CASSPPGRGLSTNEKLFF. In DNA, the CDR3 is TGTGCCAGCAGCCCCCCGGGGAGAGGCCTTTCAACTAATGAAAAACTGTTTTTT.

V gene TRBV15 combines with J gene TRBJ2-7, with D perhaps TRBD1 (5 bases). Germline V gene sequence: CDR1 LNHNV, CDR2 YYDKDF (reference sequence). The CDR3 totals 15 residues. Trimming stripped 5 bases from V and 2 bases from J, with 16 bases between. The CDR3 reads CATSSGIEPTYEQYF. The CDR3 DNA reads TGTGCCACCAGCTCAGGGATAGAACCCACCTACGAGCAGTACTTC. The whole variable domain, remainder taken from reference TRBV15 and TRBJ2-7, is DAMVIQNPRYQVTQFGKPVTLSCSQTLNHNVMYWYQQKSSQAPKLLFHYYDKDFNNEADTPDNFQSRRPNTSFCFLDIRSPGLGDTAMYLCATSSGIEPTYEQYFGPGTRLTVT.

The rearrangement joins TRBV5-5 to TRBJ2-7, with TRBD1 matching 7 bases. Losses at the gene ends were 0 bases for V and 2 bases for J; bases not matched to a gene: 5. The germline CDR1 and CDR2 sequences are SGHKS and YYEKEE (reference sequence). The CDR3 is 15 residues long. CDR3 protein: CASSLVSGTAYEQYF. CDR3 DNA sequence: TGTGCCAGCAGCTTGGTTTCCGGGACAGCCTACGAGCAGTACTTC.

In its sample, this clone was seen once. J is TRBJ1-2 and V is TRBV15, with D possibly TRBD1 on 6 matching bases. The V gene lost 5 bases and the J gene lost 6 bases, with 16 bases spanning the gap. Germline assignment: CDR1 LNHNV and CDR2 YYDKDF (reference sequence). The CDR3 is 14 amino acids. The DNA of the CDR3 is TGTGCCACCAGCGCACGCCGCGGACAGCATGGCTACACCTTC. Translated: CATSARRGQHGYTF.

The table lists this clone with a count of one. In DNA form, the CDR3 reads TGTGCCAGCAGGACTAGCGGGACCGGGGAGCTGTTTTTT. Residues: CASRTSGTGELFF. V is TRBV5-4 and J is TRBJ2-2; 10 bases line up with TRBD2. The germline V gene has CDR1 SGHNT and CDR2 YYREEE (reference sequence). The V gene end was trimmed by 5 bases and the J gene end by 5 bases; junction bases not matched to a gene: 0. The CDR3 is 13 residues long.

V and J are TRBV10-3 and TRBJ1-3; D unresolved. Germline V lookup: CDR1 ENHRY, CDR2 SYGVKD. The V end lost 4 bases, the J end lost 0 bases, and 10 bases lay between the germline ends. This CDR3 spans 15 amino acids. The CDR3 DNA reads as TGTGCCATCAGTGGGTCATCCAGCTCTGGAAACACCATATATTTT. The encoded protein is CAISGSSSSGNTIYF.

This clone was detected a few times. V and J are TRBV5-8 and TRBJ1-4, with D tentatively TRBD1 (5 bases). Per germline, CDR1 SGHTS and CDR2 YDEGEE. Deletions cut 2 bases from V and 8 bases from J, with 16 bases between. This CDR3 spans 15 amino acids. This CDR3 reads CASSFALTGGEKLFF. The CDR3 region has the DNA TGTGCCAGCAGCTTTGCCCTTACCGGGGGGGAAAAACTGTTTTTT. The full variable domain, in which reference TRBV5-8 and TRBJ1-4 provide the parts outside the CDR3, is EAGVTQSPTHLIKTRGQQATLRCSPISGHTSVYWYQQALGLGLQFLLWYDEGEERNRGNFPPRFSGRQFPNYSSELNVNALELEDSALYLCASSFALTGGEKLFFGSGTQLSVL.

CDR3 sequence: CASSFGTGGSNTIYF. The CDR3 coding sequence is TGTGCCAGCAGCTTCGGGACAGGGGGGTCAAACACCATATATTTT. The chain couples TRBV9 to TRBJ1-3; 11 bases fit TRBD1. Germline assignment: CDR1 SGDLS and CDR2 YYNGEE. This CDR3 region has 15 residues. Germline trimming cut 4 bases from V and 6 bases from J; bases unmatched to any gene: 6.

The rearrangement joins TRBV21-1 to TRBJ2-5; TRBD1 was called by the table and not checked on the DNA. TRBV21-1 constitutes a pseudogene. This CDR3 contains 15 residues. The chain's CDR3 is CASSKEDRGWETQYF. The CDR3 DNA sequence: TGTGCCAGCAGCAAAGAAGACAGGGGCTGGGAGACCCAGTACTTC.

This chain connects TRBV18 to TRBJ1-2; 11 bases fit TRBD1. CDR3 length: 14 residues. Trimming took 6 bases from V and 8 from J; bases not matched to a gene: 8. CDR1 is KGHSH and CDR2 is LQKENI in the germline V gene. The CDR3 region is CASSPGQGEGGYTF. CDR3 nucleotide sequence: TGTGCCAGCTCCCCGGGACAGGGGGAAGGAGGCTACACCTTC. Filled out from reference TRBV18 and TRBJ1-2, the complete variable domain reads NAGVMQNPRHLVRRRGQEARLRCSPMKGHSHVYWYRQLPEEGLKFMVYLQKENIIDESGMPKERFSAEFPKEGPSILRIQQVVRGDSAAYFCASSPGQGEGGYTFGSGTRLTVV.

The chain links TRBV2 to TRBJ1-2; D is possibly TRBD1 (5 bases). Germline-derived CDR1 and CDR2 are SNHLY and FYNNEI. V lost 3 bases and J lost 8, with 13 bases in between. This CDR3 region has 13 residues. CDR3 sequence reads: CASSDRGRSGYTF. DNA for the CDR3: TGTGCCAGCAGTGATAGGGGCAGAAGCGGCTACACCTTC.

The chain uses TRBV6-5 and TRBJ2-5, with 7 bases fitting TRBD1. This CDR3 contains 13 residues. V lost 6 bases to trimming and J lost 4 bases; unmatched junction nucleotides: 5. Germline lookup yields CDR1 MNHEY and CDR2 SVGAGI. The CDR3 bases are TGTGCCAGCAGGCAACAGGGGCCAGAGACCCAGTACTTC. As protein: CASRQQGPETQYF.

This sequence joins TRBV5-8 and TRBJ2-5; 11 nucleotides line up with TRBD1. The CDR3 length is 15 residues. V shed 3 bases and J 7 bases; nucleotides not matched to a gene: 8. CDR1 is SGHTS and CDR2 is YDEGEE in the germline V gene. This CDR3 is CASSSGQGDWLTQYF. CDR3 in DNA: TGTGCCAGCAGCTCGGGACAGGGGGACTGGTTGACCCAGTACTTC.

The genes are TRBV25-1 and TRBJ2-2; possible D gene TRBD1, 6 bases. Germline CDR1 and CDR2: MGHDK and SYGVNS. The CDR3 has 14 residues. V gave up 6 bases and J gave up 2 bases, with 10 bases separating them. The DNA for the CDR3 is TGTGCCAGCAGCTCGGGACATAACACCGGGGAGCTGTTTTTT. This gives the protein CASSSGHNTGELFF.

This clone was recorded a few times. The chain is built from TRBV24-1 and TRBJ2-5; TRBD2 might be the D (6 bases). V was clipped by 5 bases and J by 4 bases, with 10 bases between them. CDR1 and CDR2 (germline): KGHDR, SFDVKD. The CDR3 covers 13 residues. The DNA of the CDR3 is TGTGCCACCAGTGCCGGGAGTCGAGAGACCCAGTACTTC. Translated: CATSAGSRETQYF.

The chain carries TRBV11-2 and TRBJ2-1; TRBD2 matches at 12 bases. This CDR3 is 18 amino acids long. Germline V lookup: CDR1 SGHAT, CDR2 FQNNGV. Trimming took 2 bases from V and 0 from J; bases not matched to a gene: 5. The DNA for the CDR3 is TGTGCCAGCAGCTTACACCCTAGCGGGAGGGACTCCTACAATGAGCAGTTCTTC. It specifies CASSLHPSGRDSYNEQFF. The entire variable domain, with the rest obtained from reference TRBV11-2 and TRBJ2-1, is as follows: EAGVAQSPRYKIIEKRQSVAFWCNPISGHATLYWYQQILGQGPKLLIQFQNNGVVDDSQLPKDRFSAERLKGVDSTLKIQPAKLEDSAVYLCASSLHPSGRDSYNEQFFGPGTRLTVL.

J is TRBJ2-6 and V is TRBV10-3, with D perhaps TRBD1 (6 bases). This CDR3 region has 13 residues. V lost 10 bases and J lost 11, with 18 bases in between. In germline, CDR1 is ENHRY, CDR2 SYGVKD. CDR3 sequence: CANGMTGTDVLTF. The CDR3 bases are TGTGCCAACGGAATGACAGGTACGGACGTCCTGACTTTC.

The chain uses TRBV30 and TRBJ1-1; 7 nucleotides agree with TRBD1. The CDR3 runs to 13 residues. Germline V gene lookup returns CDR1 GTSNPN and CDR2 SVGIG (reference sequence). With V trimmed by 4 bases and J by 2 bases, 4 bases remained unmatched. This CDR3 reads CAWKRTGNTEAFF. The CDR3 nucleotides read TGTGCCTGGAAAAGGACAGGTAACACTGAAGCTTTCTTT. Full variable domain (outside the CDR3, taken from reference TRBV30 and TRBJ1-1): SQTIHQWPATLVQPVGSPLSLECTVEGTSNPNLYWYRQAAGRGLQLLFYSVGIGQISSEVPQNLSASRPQDRQFILSSKKLLLSDSGFYLCAWKRTGNTEAFFGQGTRLTVV.